A selection of T cell receptor beta chains follows, all from one sample in a study of T cells after yellow fever vaccination. TCRdb re-called the 5' RACE reads with MiXCR, one entry per CDR3 protein. The table lists some 23,000 distinct CDR3 sequences, 3.4% of them singletons, with about 0.98% in the top ten. The sequencing used PBMCs, either bulk or a sorted T-cell subset (CD4+, CD8+, memory, or dextramer-sorted; not recorded which), collected around 45 days after the first yellow fever vaccination. The receptors stem from a man aged 18 to 30 who received the YFV17D yellow fever vaccine. CDR3s include the opening cysteine and the closing phenylalanine or tryptophan. D genes are given only for firm matches. Not every row has a clone size; where given, it reads once, few, many or a size class.

J gene: TRBJ2-5; clone size: -; V gene: TRBV20-1; D gene: -; CDR3 DNA: TGCAGTGCTAGAGGGGGGGCAGGGGGGGGAGAGACCCAGTACTTC; CDR3 protein: CSARGGAGGGETQYF
J gene: TRBJ2-5; clone size: many; V gene: TRBV24-1; D gene: -; CDR3 DNA: TGTGCCACCAGTGCTCACAGGGAAGGGGGAGAGACCCAGTACTTC; CDR3 protein: CATSAHREGGETQYF
J gene: TRBJ2-5; clone size: medium-sized; V gene: TRBV12-3/TRBV12-4; D gene: -; CDR3 DNA: TGTGCCAGCGCAAGGGGCGAGACCCAGTACTTC; CDR3 protein: CASARGETQYF
J gene: TRBJ2-2; clone size: many; V gene: TRBV30; D gene: -; CDR3 DNA: TGTGCCTCCCCGACAGGGAACACCGGGGAGCTGTTTTTT; CDR3 protein: CASPTGNTGELFF
J gene: TRBJ2-4; clone size: many; V gene: TRBV7-2; D gene: TRBD2; CDR3 DNA: TGTGCCAGCAGCTTAGTAGCGGGGGGGGTCCAAAACATTCAGTACTTC; CDR3 protein: CASSLVAGGVQNIQYF
J gene: TRBJ1-5; clone size: many; V gene: TRBV29-1; D gene: -; CDR3 DNA: TGCAGCGCCACGGACGGGGGACCCAATCAGCCCCAGCATTTT; CDR3 protein: CSATDGGPNQPQHF
J gene: TRBJ2-7; clone size: many; V gene: TRBV20-1; D gene: TRBD2; CDR3 DNA: TGCAGTGCTAGCCCCGGACTAGCGGGGAGATACGAGCAGTACTTC; CDR3 protein: CSASPGLAGRYEQYF
J gene: TRBJ2-3; clone size: many; V gene: TRBV7-6; D gene: -; CDR3 DNA: TGTGCCAGCAGCTCCTTGCCGGGTTCCCAGTATTTT; CDR3 protein: CASSSLPGSQYF
J gene: TRBJ2-7; clone size: many; V gene: TRBV9; D gene: TRBD2; CDR3 DNA: TGTGCCAGCAGCGAGGGACTAGCGTTGTACGAGCAGTACTTC; CDR3 protein: CASSEGLALYEQYF
J gene: TRBJ1-1; clone size: many; V gene: TRBV5-1; D gene: -; CDR3 DNA: TGCGCCAGCAGCCGGGCCCCCGGGGAGGACACTGAAGCTTTCTTT; CDR3 protein: CASSRAPGEDTEAFF
J gene: TRBJ2-1; clone size: many; V gene: TRBV7-8; D gene: TRBD2; CDR3 DNA: TGTGCCAGCAGCTTAATAGCGGGGTCCTACAATGAGCAGTTCTTC; CDR3 protein: CASSLIAGSYNEQFF
J gene: TRBJ2-3; clone size: many; V gene: TRBV20-1; D gene: TRBD2; CDR3 DNA: TGCAGTGCTAGACGTCTAGCGGGGATGGATACGCAGTATTTT; CDR3 protein: CSARRLAGMDTQYF
J gene: TRBJ2-7; clone size: many; V gene: TRBV5-1; D gene: TRBD1; CDR3 DNA: TGCGCCAGCGGACAGGGGGCCACTACTTCCTACGAGCAGTACTTC; CDR3 protein: CASGQGATTSYEQYF
J gene: TRBJ2-2; clone size: many; V gene: TRBV9; D gene: -; CDR3 DNA: TGTGCCAGCAGCCCTTCGGCTACCGGGGAGCTGTTTTTT; CDR3 protein: CASSPSATGELFF
J gene: TRBJ1-2; clone size: many; V gene: TRBV7-8; D gene: -; CDR3 DNA: TGTGCCAGCAGCTTAGCGCGGGCGGATCAAAACTATGGCTACACCTTC; CDR3 protein: CASSLARADQNYGYTF
J gene: TRBJ2-1; clone size: many; V gene: TRBV5-1; D gene: TRBD1; CDR3 DNA: TGCGCCAGCAGCTCGGGACAGAGCTCCTACAATGAGCAGTTCTTC; CDR3 protein: CASSSGQSSYNEQFF
J gene: TRBJ1-1; clone size: few; V gene: TRBV4-3; D gene: TRBD1; CDR3 DNA: TGCGCCAGCAGCCAAGGCAGGGGGCACACTGAAGCTTTCTTT; CDR3 protein: CASSQGRGHTEAFF
J gene: TRBJ2-3; clone size: medium-sized; V gene: TRBV24-1; D gene: -; CDR3 DNA: TGTGCCACCAGCATACAGGTCCTCACAGATACGCAGTATTTT; CDR3 protein: CATSIQVLTDTQYF
J gene: TRBJ1-3; clone size: many; V gene: TRBV2; D gene: -; CDR3 DNA: TGTGCCAGCAGTGCAATTTCGGCTGGAAACACCATATATTTT; CDR3 protein: CASSAISAGNTIYF
J gene: TRBJ1-3; clone size: many; V gene: TRBV6-5; D gene: -; CDR3 DNA: TGTGCCAGCAGTTGGGTAGCGGCTGGAAACACCATATATTTT; CDR3 protein: CASSWVAAGNTIYF
J gene: TRBJ2-3; clone size: many; V gene: TRBV7-2; D gene: TRBD2; CDR3 DNA: TGTGCCAGCAGCTTAGTAGCGGGGGGCCTGGGAGATACGCAGTATTTT; CDR3 protein: CASSLVAGGLGDTQYF
J gene: TRBJ1-2; clone size: many; V gene: TRBV7-9; D gene: -; CDR3 DNA: TGTGCCAGCGATTTAGTCGGGGCCCCTTATGGCTACACCTTC; CDR3 protein: CASDLVGAPYGYTF
J gene: TRBJ2-5; clone size: few; V gene: TRBV7-2; D gene: -; CDR3 DNA: TGTGCCAGCAGAACGGGACCGCGCGAGACCCAGTACTTC; CDR3 protein: CASRTGPRETQYF
J gene: TRBJ2-2; clone size: many; V gene: TRBV7-2; D gene: TRBD2; CDR3 DNA: TGTGCCAGCAAGGATACGGGGGGGATGGCAGCCGGGGAGCTGTTTTTT; CDR3 protein: CASKDTGGMAAGELFF
J gene: TRBJ1-4; clone size: many; V gene: TRBV5-5; D gene: -; CDR3 DNA: TGTGCCAGCAGCTTGGGCACAGGTCATAATGAAAAACTGTTTTTT; CDR3 protein: CASSLGTGHNEKLFF
J gene: TRBJ2-5; clone size: many; V gene: TRBV6-2/TRBV6-3; D gene: TRBD2; CDR3 DNA: TGTGCCAGCAGTGTGAGCGGGGGGACCACTATCCCAGAGACCCAGTACTTC; CDR3 protein: CASSVSGGTTIPETQYF
J gene: TRBJ2-5; clone size: many; V gene: TRBV2; D gene: -; CDR3 DNA: TGTGCCAGCAGTGCTCTAGGGCAGGGGTTGGAGACCCAGTACTTC; CDR3 protein: CASSALGQGLETQYF
J gene: TRBJ1-1; clone size: many; V gene: TRBV30; D gene: -; CDR3 DNA: TGTGCCTGGAGCGGTACCTCCGTCTGGGGCACTGAAGCTTTCTTT; CDR3 protein: CAWSGTSVWGTEAFF
J gene: TRBJ2-5; clone size: many; V gene: TRBV5-6; D gene: -; CDR3 DNA: TGTGCCAGCAGCTTGGGGAGACGGATACCGATCCAAGAGACCCAGTACTTC; CDR3 protein: CASSLGRRIPIQETQYF
J gene: TRBJ2-1; clone size: many; V gene: TRBV5-1; D gene: TRBD2; CDR3 DNA: TGCGCCAGCAGCCCCTCTAGCGGGGGCTACAATGAGCAGTTCTTC; CDR3 protein: CASSPSSGGYNEQFF
J gene: TRBJ2-3; clone size: few; V gene: TRBV7-2; D gene: -; CDR3 DNA: TGTGCCAGCAGCTTTAGTGATGGTACGCAGTATTTT; CDR3 protein: CASSFSDGTQYF
J gene: TRBJ2-3; clone size: few; V gene: TRBV9; D gene: -; CDR3 DNA: TGTGCCAGCAGCACTGACAGCACAGATACGCAGTATTTT; CDR3 protein: CASSTDSTDTQYF
J gene: TRBJ2-7; clone size: many; V gene: TRBV15; D gene: -; CDR3 DNA: TGTGCCACCAGCAGAGAGCAGTCCTACGAGCAGTACTTC; CDR3 protein: CATSREQSYEQYF
J gene: TRBJ1-1; clone size: -; V gene: TRBV20-1; D gene: -; CDR3 DNA: TGCAGTGCTATCGGAGGGAACACTGAAGCTTTCTTT; CDR3 protein: CSAIGGNTEAFF